What follows are 11 T cell receptor beta chains derived from one specimen sequenced in a study of blood T cells in healthy people across ages. With a J-beta primer mix and a sample-barcoded 5' primer, a second PCR ran about 6 to 11 cycles. MiXCR was run by TCRdb on the 5' RACE reads, yielding one entry per CDR3 protein. Here the sample spans approximately 800,000 distinct CDR3 sequences, under 40% being singletons. Specimen: blood. These receptors originate from a young man in good health.

This sequence joins TRBV2 and TRBJ2-1; 7 bases map to TRBD2. The ends lost 7 bases at V and 3 bases at J; junction bases unmatched: 6. In germline, CDR1 is SNHLY, CDR2 FYNNEI. The CDR3 has 14 amino acids. The CDR3 loop is CASKAGTVYNEQFF. The DNA of the CDR3 is TGTGCCAGCAAAGCGGGGACCGTCTACAATGAGCAGTTCTTC.

The chain carries TRBV6-5 and TRBJ2-5, with D possibly matching TRBD1 (6 bases). The CDR3 extends over 15 amino acids. CDR1 and CDR2 (germline): MNHEY, SVGAGI. The ends were cut back, 2 bases at V and 5 bases at J, with 15 bases in the middle. The DNA of the CDR3 is TGTGCCAGCAGTTACCTCTCTCAGGGGCGGGAGACCCAGTACTTC. This translates into CASSYLSQGRETQYF.

As to this clonotype: A much larger clone lies a single base off, so this may be a read error. The chain couples TRBV4-3 to TRBJ2-7; no definite D call. CDR1 LGHNA and CDR2 YSLEER come from the germline V gene. V dropped 0 bases and J dropped 3 bases, with 9 bases sitting between them. The length of the CDR3 is 14 residues. As DNA, the CDR3 is TGCGCCAGCAGCCAAGATCTTGAGAGCTACGAGCAGTACTTC. This gives the protein CASSQDLESYEQYF.

This rearrangement joins TRBV23-1 to TRBJ2-1, with D maybe TRBD1 (6 bases). TRBV23-1 has ORF status, its function being uncertain. Trimming removed 3 bases at V and 6 bases at J, with 18 bases between. The CDR3 contains 16 residues. The chain's CDR3 is CASSHTRDKNLNEQFF. DNA for the CDR3: TGCGCCAGCAGTCACACCCGGGACAAAAACCTCAATGAGCAGTTCTTC.

V is TRBV12-3 or TRBV12-4 and J is TRBJ2-3; no firm D call. Trimming removed 6 bases from V and 6 bases from J, with 13 bases in between. The CDR3 sequence is 13 residues long. CDR3 DNA sequence: TGTGCCAGCAGCTTATCCCCGTTGGATACGCAGTATTTT. It is translated as CASSLSPLDTQYF.

The V and J genes are TRBV12-3 or TRBV12-4 and TRBJ1-2; D is ambiguous. The CDR3 loop spans 15 amino acids. The V end was cut by 6 bases, the J end by 1 base, with 15 bases between. In nucleotides, the CDR3 is TGTGCCAGCAGACGATCCGCGGTGGTTAACTATGGCTACACCTTC. Its translation is CASRRSAVVNYGYTF.

The chain couples TRBV20-1 to TRBJ1-6; TRBD1 is a possible D gene (6 bases). Germline V gives CDR1 DFQATT, CDR2 SNEGSKA (reference sequence). The CDR3 consists of 14 residues. Trimming removed 4 bases from V and 2 bases from J, with 9 bases in between. CDR3: CSANREAYNSPLHF. The CDR3 DNA follows: TGCAGTGCTAACAGGGAGGCCTATAATTCACCCCTCCACTTT.

The chain employs TRBV7-6 and TRBJ2-5; the D gene is possibly TRBD2 (5 bases). Trimming shortened V by 5 bases and J by 5 bases, and 15 bases separated the two germline ends. Germline CDR1 is SGHVS and CDR2 is FNYEAQ. The CDR3 covers 14 residues. The CDR3 nucleotides read TGTGCCAGCAGCCAAGGAGGTCCCCAGGAGACCCAGTACTTC. This gives the protein CASSQGGPQETQYF.

This sequence joins TRBV3-1 and TRBJ1-2; tentative D call: TRBD1 (5 bases). Deletions cut 3 bases from V and 0 bases from J, with 14 bases between. The CDR3 covers 16 residues. CDR1 is LGHDT and CDR2 is YNNKEL in the germline V gene (reference sequence). This CDR3 is CASSHRDGGANYGYTF. In DNA, the CDR3 is TGTGCCAGCAGCCATCGGGACGGGGGAGCTAACTATGGCTACACCTTC.

The chain recombines TRBV9 with TRBJ2-3; 10 bases line up with TRBD2. V gave up 3 bases and J gave up 8 bases; unmatched junction bases: 6. Germline CDR1 and CDR2: SGDLS and YYNGEE. The CDR3 loop spans 14 amino acids. The CDR3 DNA reads as TGTGCCAGCAGCGCCAGCGGGGGGGCCGGTACGCAGTATTTT. Amino acid sequence: CASSASGGAGTQYF.

This clonotype appeared once. The V gene is TRBV6-6, the J gene TRBJ2-1; TRBD1 agrees at 8 bases. CDR3 length equals 14 residues. The V gene end was trimmed by 6 bases and the J gene end by 7 bases; junction bases not matched to a gene: 8. Per germline, CDR1 MNHNY and CDR2 SVGAGI (reference sequence). The CDR3: CASRGQGVLNEQFF. As DNA, the CDR3 is TGTGCCAGCAGAGGACAGGGTGTTTTGAATGAGCAGTTCTTC.